This TCR beta chain was documented in a study of blood T cell repertoires in COVID-19. Study context: Nucleic acid was either cDNA or gDNA, and it came from T cells, B-cell-depleted T cells, or PBMCs.

This CDR3 is 17 amino acids long. Germline V gene lookup returns CDR1 MGHRA and CDR2 YSYEKL. After removal of 5 bases from V and 0 bases from J, the junction contained 9 bases not matched to a gene. Per the authors' pipeline: Nucleated cell counts were estimated from reference gene primer amplification. Sequencing used immunoSEQ multiplex PCR; TCRdb keeps in-frame clones, though not all of them. That table is the source of V, J and clone size, and D and trimming were worked out from the DNA. Of around 310,000 clones listed, about 89% are singletons. The chain carries TRBV4-1 and TRBJ2-2; 7 nucleotides agree with TRBD2. This sequence was found in a woman aged 35 to 49 who had recovered from COVID-19. Source material: PBMCs or T cells enriched from blood (not recorded which). CDR3 nucleotides: TGCGCCAGCAGCTACTACCGGGGGGAGGCGAACACCGGGGAGCTGTTTTTT. Its translation: CASSYYRGEANTGELFF.